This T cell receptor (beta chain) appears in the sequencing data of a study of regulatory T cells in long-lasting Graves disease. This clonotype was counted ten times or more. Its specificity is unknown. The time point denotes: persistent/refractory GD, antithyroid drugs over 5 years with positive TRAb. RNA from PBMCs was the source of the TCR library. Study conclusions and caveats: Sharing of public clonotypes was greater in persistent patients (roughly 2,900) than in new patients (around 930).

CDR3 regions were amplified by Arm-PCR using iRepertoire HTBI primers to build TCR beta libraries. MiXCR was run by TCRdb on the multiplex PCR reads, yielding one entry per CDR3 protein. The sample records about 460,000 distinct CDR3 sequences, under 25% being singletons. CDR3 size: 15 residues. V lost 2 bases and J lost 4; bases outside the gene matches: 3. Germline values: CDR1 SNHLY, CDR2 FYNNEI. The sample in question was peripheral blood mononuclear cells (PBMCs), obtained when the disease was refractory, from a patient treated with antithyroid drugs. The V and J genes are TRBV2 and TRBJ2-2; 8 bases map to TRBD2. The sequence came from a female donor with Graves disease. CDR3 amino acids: CASSELAGGTGELFF. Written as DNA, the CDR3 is TGTGCCAGCAGTGAACTCGCGGGGGGCACCGGGGAGCTGTTTTTT.